The 31 T cell receptor beta chains listed next were all sequenced from one sample in a study of control samples from healthy donors and cancer patients. Generated by immunoSEQ multiplex PCR, the TCRdb table keeps only in-frame clones and is missing some. The sample holds about 140,000 clones, 94% seen once. The sample was blood. The receptors here all came from a middle-aged man in good health.

The genes are TRBV29-1 and TRBJ2-7; D perhaps matches TRBD1 (6 bases). Germline CDR1 reads SQVTM; CDR2 reads ANQGSEA. The CDR3 has 12 residues. Trimming cost V 4 bases and J 2 bases, with 9 bases left between them. This chain's CDR3 is CSVGQVAYEQYF. The DNA of the CDR3 is TGCAGCGTTGGACAGGTTGCCTACGAGCAGTACTTC.

This chain connects TRBV7-3 to TRBJ2-1; D not certain. CDR3 length equals 14 residues. With 5 bases removed from V and 2 bases from J, the gap between germline ends came to 10 bases. The germline gives CDR1 SGHTA, CDR2 FQGTGA. The CDR3: CASSPSATYNEQFF. The CDR3 DNA sequence: TGTGCCAGCAGCCCCAGTGCCACCTACAATGAGCAGTTCTTC.

The rearrangement uses TRBV28 and TRBJ2-3, with 7 bases matching TRBD1. CDR3 length equals 17 residues. The V gene end was trimmed by 4 bases and the J gene end by 3 bases; junction bases not matched to a gene: 13. The germline gives CDR1 MDHEN, CDR2 SYDVKM. The DNA for the CDR3 is TGTGCCAGCAGTTCCCCCTGGACAGGAGAGGGGACAGATACGCAGTATTTT. It translates to CASSSPWTGEGTDTQYF.

The chain employs TRBV4-1 and TRBJ1-6; TRBD1 agrees at 9 bases. Germline CDR1 and CDR2: MGHRA and YSYEKL. This CDR3 is 18 amino acids long. V shed 1 base and J 11 bases; nucleotides not matched to a gene: 15. CDR3 in DNA: TGCGCCAGCAGCCAAGTTAGTTGGGACAGGGTTCTCAGAACACCCCTCCACTTT. It codes for CASSQVSWDRVLRTPLHF.

The V call is TRBV11-2, the J call TRBJ1-2, with D uncertain. V was cut by 5 bases and J by 10 bases, with 14 bases left in between. This CDR3 is built from 12 residues. Germline CDR1 and CDR2: SGHAT and FQNNGV. CDR3 protein: CASSPRQGLYTF. In DNA form, the CDR3 reads TGTGCCAGCAGCCCGCGACAAGGCCTCTACACCTTC.

The V call is TRBV9, the J call TRBJ1-2; D is perhaps TRBD1 (5 bases). CDR3 length: 13 residues. Germline V gives CDR1 SGDLS, CDR2 YYNGEE. V was trimmed by 0 bases and J by 5 bases, leaving 8 bases between them. CDR3 residues: CASSVGRGYGYTF. CDR3 nucleotides: TGTGCCAGCAGCGTAGGAAGGGGATATGGCTACACCTTC.

This chain joins TRBV6-5 and TRBJ2-7; 9 positions match TRBD1. V shed 6 bases and J 4 bases; nucleotides not matched to a gene: 10. Germline CDR1 and CDR2: MNHEY and SVGAGI. The CDR3 sequence is 15 residues long. CDR3 amino acids: CASSFTGTGSYEQYF. The DNA for the CDR3 is TGTGCCAGCAGCTTCACCGGGACAGGGAGTTACGAGCAGTACTTC.

This clone was detected only once. This chain uses TRBV5-6 with TRBJ2-7, with D possibly TRBD1 on 6 matching bases. V was trimmed by 4 bases and J by 3 bases, leaving 11 bases between them. The CDR3 contains 13 residues. Germline V lookup: CDR1 SGHDT, CDR2 YYEEEE. CDR3 in DNA: TGTGCCAGCAGCACGAGGGGGTTCTACGAGCAGTACTTC. It encodes CASSTRGFYEQYF.

The V gene is TRBV7-2, the J gene TRBJ1-5; D unresolved. Trimming removed 5 bases from V and 3 bases from J, with 5 bases in between. Germline values: CDR1 SGHTA, CDR2 FQGNSA. The CDR3 sequence is 12 residues long. The DNA of the CDR3 is TGTGCCAGCAGCCTAAACAATCAGCCCCAGCATTTT. Protein: CASSLNNQPQHF.

The chain recombines TRBV9 with TRBJ2-2; 8 nucleotides agree with TRBD2. The CDR3 covers 16 residues. Germline loops: CDR1 SGDLS, CDR2 YYNGEE. V was clipped by 0 bases and J by 4 bases; unmatched bases: 5. DNA for the CDR3: TGTGCCAGCAGCGTAGCGGGAGGGCCGGTCACCGGGGAGCTGTTTTTT. This encodes CASSVAGGPVTGELFF.

The chain has TRBV4-2 and TRBJ1-1; no clear D. The CDR3 sequence is 12 residues long. CDR1 and CDR2 from the germline V gene are LGHNA and YNFKEQ. Trimming shortened V by 0 bases and J by 6 bases, and 5 bases separated the two germline ends. The CDR3 loop reads CASSQDGSEAFF. The DNA of the CDR3 is TGTGCCAGCAGCCAAGATGGGTCTGAAGCTTTCTTT.

This chain connects TRBV5-4 to TRBJ2-2; 8 positions agree with TRBD1. The trim removed 4 bases at V and 5 bases at J, leaving 10 bases unmatched. Per germline, CDR1 SGHNT and CDR2 YYREEE (reference sequence). This CDR3 is 16 amino acids long. The CDR3 reads CASSKSPGGGTGELFF. As DNA, the CDR3 is TGTGCCAGCAGCAAAAGCCCAGGGGGCGGTACCGGGGAGCTGTTTTTT.

The gene calls are TRBV30 and TRBJ1-1; no clear D. This CDR3 is built from 12 residues. Germline lookup yields CDR1 GTSNPN and CDR2 SVGIG (reference sequence). The ends were cut back, 0 bases at V and 6 bases at J, with 8 bases in the middle. The CDR3 region has the DNA TGTGCCTGGAGTGTACAGATCCCTGAAGCTTTCTTT. It codes for CAWSVQIPEAFF.

The chain employs TRBV4-1 and TRBJ1-2; 7 nucleotides align to TRBD1. Germline V CDR1 and CDR2: MGHRA, YSYEKL. CDR3 length equals 12 residues. V shed 4 bases, J shed 4 bases, and the junction held 0 bases outside the gene matches. The CDR3 DNA sequence: TGCGCCAGCAGCCGGACAGGCTATGGCTACACCTTC. Translated, it gives CASSRTGYGYTF.

The V and J genes are TRBV7-9 and TRBJ1-2; maybe TRBD1 (6 bases). The V end was cut by 3 bases, the J end by 2 bases, with 10 bases between. Germline-derived CDR1 and CDR2 are SEHNR and FQNEAQ (reference sequence). The CDR3 extends over 14 amino acids. CDR3 in DNA: TGTGCCAGCAGCTTGTCGGGGGCCAACTATGGCTACACCTTC. It translates to CASSLSGANYGYTF.

The J gene is TRBJ2-7, the V gene TRBV2; a weak D match, TRBD1 (5 bases). The CDR3 sequence is 14 residues long. V was clipped by 7 bases and J by 0 bases, with 13 bases between them. Per germline, CDR1 SNHLY and CDR2 FYNNEI. CDR3 coding DNA: TGTGCCAGCAACCCGGACACCCTCTCCTACGAGCAGTACTTC. Its protein product is CASNPDTLSYEQYF.

This clone was detected only once. The gene calls are TRBV5-1 and TRBJ1-1, with TRBD1 matching 9 bases. J lost 5 bases, V lost 4 bases, and 6 bases had no gene match. The CDR3 contains 14 residues. Germline CDR1 SGHRS, CDR2 YFSETQ. The DNA of the CDR3 is TGCGCCAGCAGCCCGGGACAGGGCGGGACTGAAGCTTTCTTT. Amino acids: CASSPGQGGTEAFF.

The chain combines TRBV28 with TRBJ2-3; D may be TRBD2 (6 bases). The CDR3 sequence is 13 residues long. Germline loops: CDR1 MDHEN, CDR2 SYDVKM. The V gene lost 5 bases and the J gene lost 3 bases, with 9 bases spanning the gap. The CDR3 sequence: CASSETSTDTQYF. The DNA for the CDR3 is TGTGCCAGCAGTGAGACTAGTACAGATACGCAGTATTTT.

V usage is TRBV6-2 or TRBV6-3 and J usage is TRBJ2-5; D may be TRBD2 (6 bases). Germline V CDR1 and CDR2: MNHEY, SVGEGT. V lost 2 bases, J lost 6 bases, and 16 bases lay in between. The CDR3 extends over 15 amino acids. The CDR3 protein is CASSYNRQGGKTQYF. For the CDR3, the DNA is TGTGCCAGCAGTTACAACAGGCAGGGCGGGAAGACCCAGTACTTC.

The sample holds one count of this clone. The chain links TRBV10-2 to TRBJ2-1; 9 bases agree with TRBD2. CDR1 is WSHSY and CDR2 is SAAADI in the germline V gene. The CDR3 has 16 amino acids. The J segment lost 5 bases and the V segment lost 6 bases, leaving 11 bases of the junction unmatched. CDR3: CASRMTSGLPDNEQFF. CDR3 DNA: TGCGCCAGCAGGATGACTAGCGGACTTCCTGACAATGAGCAGTTCTTC.

CDR3 nucleotide sequence: TGTGCCAGCAGCGCTCTAGGCTGGGATGAGCAGTTCTTC. It yields the protein CASSALGWDEQFF. V is TRBV9 and J is TRBJ2-1; D gene ambiguous. V gave up 3 bases and J gave up 8 bases, with 12 bases separating them. The CDR3 spans 13 residues. Germline CDR1 SGDLS, CDR2 YYNGEE.

The chain's CDR3 is CASKSAGRVGLNEKLFF. In DNA form, the CDR3 reads TGTGCCAGCAAGTCGGCCGGCAGAGTGGGTCTTAATGAAAAACTGTTTTTT. This chain links TRBV28 with TRBJ1-4; D not resolved. V was pared by 7 bases and J by 4 bases, with 22 bases between. The CDR3 is 17 amino acids. Germline V gene sequence: CDR1 MDHEN, CDR2 SYDVKM.

The count of this clone is one. The gene calls are TRBV5-4 and TRBJ2-2, with 8 positions matching TRBD1. V lost 3 bases, J lost 5 bases, and 3 bases stayed unmatched. CDR3 size: 14 residues. Germline CDR1 is SGHNT and CDR2 is YYREEE (reference sequence). The CDR3 bases are TGTGCCAGCAGCTCATACAGGGGGACCGGGGAGCTGTTTTTT. Residues: CASSSYRGTGELFF.

The chain combines TRBV10-1 with TRBJ2-3; a weak D match, TRBD2 (5 bases). Per germline, CDR1 WNHNN and CDR2 SYGVQD (reference sequence). The CDR3 is made up of 13 amino acids. Deletions cut 2 bases from V and 5 bases from J, with 8 bases between. The CDR3 region has the DNA TGCGCCAGCAGTGAGAGTCGGGGAGATACGCAGTATTTT. Its protein is CASSESRGDTQYF.

The chain employs TRBV4-1 and TRBJ2-5; the match to TRBD2 covers 11 bases. CDR3 length: 15 residues. V lost 2 bases, J lost 5 bases, and 4 bases stayed unmatched. Per germline, CDR1 MGHRA and CDR2 YSYEKL. The CDR3 protein is CASSQPTSGIETQYF. DNA for the CDR3: TGCGCCAGCAGCCAACCGACTAGCGGGATTGAGACCCAGTACTTC.

The chain joins TRBV7-9 to TRBJ1-1; TRBD1 might be the D (6 bases). Germline values: CDR1 SEHNR, CDR2 FQNEAQ (reference sequence). This CDR3 region has 15 residues. V shed 5 bases and J shed 4 bases, with 17 bases lying between them. Written as DNA, the CDR3 is TGTGCCAGCAGCCCACGGACAGCCATGGGCACTGAAGCTTTCTTT. Translating it yields CASSPRTAMGTEAFF. Full variable domain (remainder filled in from reference TRBV7-9 and TRBJ1-1): DTGVSQNPRHKITKRGQNVTFRCDPISEHNRLYWYRQTLGQGPEFLTYFQNEAQLEKSRLLSDRFSAERPKGSFSTLEIQRTEQGDSAMYLCASSPRTAMGTEAFFGQGTRLTVV.

The chain recombines TRBV2 with TRBJ1-6; perhaps TRBD1 as D (5 bases). Trimming cost V 6 bases and J 5 bases, with 17 bases left between them. The CDR3 is made up of 16 amino acids. Germline CDR1 SNHLY, CDR2 FYNNEI. The CDR3 protein is CASSRGEELNNSPLHF. CDR3 DNA sequence: TGTGCCAGCAGCCGGGGGGAGGAGTTGAATAATTCACCCCTCCACTTT.

The chain recombines TRBV3-1 (or the pseudogene TRBV3-2) with TRBJ2-7; D is uncertain. The germline V gene encodes CDR1 LGHDT and CDR2 YNNKEL (reference sequence). Trimming removed 2 bases at V and 3 bases at J, with 14 bases between. CDR3 length: 15 residues. The CDR3 DNA reads as TGTGCCAGCAGCCAAAGTAGGACCTGGGGCTACGAGCAGTACTTC. Translating it yields CASSQSRTWGYEQYF.

V usage is TRBV6-6 and J usage is TRBJ1-4; 10 bases are shared with TRBD1. Germline V CDR1 and CDR2: MNHNY, SVGAGI (reference sequence). The CDR3 is 13 amino acids. With 6 bases clipped from V and 12 bases from J, the junction kept 7 bases outside the gene matches. The CDR3 DNA reads TGTGCCAGCAGACCGGGACAGGGGTTAGAACTGTTTTTT. This translates into CASRPGQGLELFF.

The rearrangement uses TRBV9 and TRBJ2-2, with D possibly matching TRBD2 (5 bases). Germline assignment: CDR1 SGDLS and CDR2 YYNGEE. This CDR3 is 14 amino acids long. Trimming removed 6 bases at V and 4 bases at J, with 13 bases between. This CDR3 is CASTGIFGTGELFF. For the CDR3, the DNA is TGTGCCAGCACCGGGATATTCGGCACCGGGGAGCTGTTTTTT.

The rearrangement uses TRBV9 and TRBJ2-3; D is uncertain. Trimming pared 2 bases from V and 2 bases from J, leaving 12 bases between. This CDR3 has 15 residues. CDR1 is SGDLS and CDR2 is YYNGEE in the germline V gene. CDR3 amino acids: CASSVVPQNTDTQYF. CDR3 DNA sequence: TGTGCCAGCAGCGTCGTCCCCCAAAACACAGATACGCAGTATTTT. Combining the CDR3 with reference TRBV9 and TRBJ2-3 gives the whole variable domain DSGVTQTPKHLITATGQRVTLRCSPRSGDLSVYWYQQSLDQGLQFLIQYYNGEERAKGNILERFSAQQFPDLHSELNLSSLELGDSALYFCASSVVPQNTDTQYFGPGTRLTVL.